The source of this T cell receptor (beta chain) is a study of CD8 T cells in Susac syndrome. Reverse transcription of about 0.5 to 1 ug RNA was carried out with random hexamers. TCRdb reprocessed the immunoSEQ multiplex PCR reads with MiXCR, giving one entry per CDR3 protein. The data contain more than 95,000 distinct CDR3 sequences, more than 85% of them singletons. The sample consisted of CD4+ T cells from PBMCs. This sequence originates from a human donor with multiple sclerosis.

CDR3 nucleotides: TGTGCCAGCAGCCAAGATTGGGCTCGCGTTGAGACCCAGTACTTC. It translates to CASSQDWARVETQYF. The chain combines TRBV3-1 with TRBJ2-5; D not resolved. Trimming took off 0 bases at V and 5 bases at J, with 13 bases between the two ends. Germline V gene sequence: CDR1 LGHDT, CDR2 YNNKEL (reference sequence). The CDR3 loop spans 15 amino acids.